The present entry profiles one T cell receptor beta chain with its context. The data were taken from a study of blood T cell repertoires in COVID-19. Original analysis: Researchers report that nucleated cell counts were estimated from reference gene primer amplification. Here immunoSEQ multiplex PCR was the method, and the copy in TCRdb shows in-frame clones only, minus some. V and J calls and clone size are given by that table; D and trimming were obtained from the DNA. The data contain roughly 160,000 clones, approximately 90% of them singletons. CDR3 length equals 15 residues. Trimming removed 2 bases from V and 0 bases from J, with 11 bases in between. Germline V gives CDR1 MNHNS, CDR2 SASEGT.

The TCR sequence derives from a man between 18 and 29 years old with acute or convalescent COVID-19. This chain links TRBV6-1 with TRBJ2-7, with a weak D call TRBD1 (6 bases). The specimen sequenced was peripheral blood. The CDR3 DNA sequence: TGTGCCAGCAGTGAACCCCGGGACATCTCCTACGAGCAGTACTTC. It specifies CASSEPRDISYEQYF.